This T cell receptor (beta chain) was profiled in a study of blood T cell repertoires in COVID-19 (dated by TCRdb to the early 2020s). For the wider study: Samples covering the acute and convalescent phases of COVID-19 were provided by collaborators in the United States, Italy and Spain. The prospective study material was composed of cDNA or gDNA derived from T cells, B-cell-depleted T cells, or PBMCs. The dataset comprised deeply sampled blood TCRbeta repertoires from subjects exposed to, actively infected with, or recovered from COVID-19. The repertoires were released in a freely available public database intended as a resource for research on the immune response to SARS-CoV-2. The samples were drawn from the first 160 participants of the ongoing ImmuneRACE study and from 950 to 1,500 subjects provided by 6 global collaborators. A de-identified subject ID, COVID-19 status, age in years and sex were almost always included in the sample metadata. Where available, HLA class I and class II types were taken from metadata supplied by the sample provider and were not determined by assay-based typing. General conclusions and limits of the study: Clinical and demographic metadata were provided uncurated, with the amount varying by source and participant.

The junction carries 12 bases between V and J, which are trimmed by 5 bases and 2 bases respectively. CDR1 is given as SGHDN and CDR2 as FVKESK, both from the germline V gene. Inclusive of the bounding cysteine and phenylalanine, the CDR3 is 14 residues long. Only the CDR3 DNA is retained, 42 bases long and in frame from the first base. In Seattle, one collaborating source enrolled patients while the infection was active and tracked those patients longitudinally over the course of disease. Collaborating institutions collected whole blood in K2EDTA tubes following their own protocols. For TCRbeta analysis, collaborator samples were shipped as frozen whole blood, as isolated PBMCs, or as DNA extracted from either sample type. With regard to this clone: The target of this receptor is not known. Base qualities are missing; no much larger clone stands one base away.

The immunoSEQ Assay, a bias-controlled multiplex PCR, was used to amplify TCRbeta CDR3 regions from genomic DNA. On the authors' methods: The number of nucleated cells in each sample was estimated from the amplification of reference gene primers within the assay. Sequence reads were collapsed and filtered to measure the absolute abundance of every unique TCRbeta CDR3 rearrangement. For each sample, productive Simpson clonality was calculated by taking the square root of Simpson's diversity index across productive rearrangements. TCRdb limited this immuneACCESS table to in-frame rearrangements with V and J called. A share of clones is missing; checked studies link under half to unresolved V genes, and the rest is unexplained. V, J and clone size derive from that table, while D and trimming were established from the DNA sequence. The sample records 400,000 or so clones, 70% to 90% of which are singletons. The ten largest clonotypes hold roughly 0.76% of the sample.

The sample comprised peripheral blood. The receptor chain draws on TRBV14 and TRBJ2-5, with no reliable assignment of the D segment. This receptor was taken from a man aged 18 to 29 with COVID-19, enrolled during active disease. The CDR3 has the sequence CASSEAPNQETQYF. The sequenced DNA: TGTGCCAGCAGCGAGGCGCCAAATCAAGAGACCCAGTACTTC.